This TCR beta chain is drawn from a study of blood T cell repertoires in COVID-19. The CDR3 sequence is 15 residues long. Germline V gene sequence: CDR1 SGHDN, CDR2 FVKESK. The V segment lost 4 bases and the J segment 2 bases; nucleotides outside the gene matches: 5. The table came from immunoSEQ multiplex PCR; TCRdb's copy has only in-frame clones and leaves some out. The data contain 250,000 or so clones, around four fifths of them singletons. This clone was counted between two and nine times. The chain carries TRBV14 and TRBJ2-1; TRBD2 matches at 7 bases. Sequenced input: peripheral blood. The receptor comes from a man in his fifties or sixties with acute or convalescent COVID-19. The CDR3 here is CASSLVAGAYNEQFF. In DNA form, the CDR3 reads TGTGCCAGCAGCCTGGTGGCGGGAGCCTACAATGAGCAGTTCTTC.